Listed here are 27 T cell receptor beta chains from one sample, sequenced in a study of cytomegalovirus exposure and HLA in healthy donors. 13 Jbeta primers and 60 Vbeta primers were used for the PCR. Some clones are missing from TCRdb's copy, which holds only in-frame ones; the method was immunoSEQ multiplex PCR. The table lists tens of thousands of clones. Sequencing was performed on PBMCs. The origin of the receptors is a man aged 45 to 65 in good health and CMV-seropositive.

The V and J genes are TRBV18 and TRBJ1-5; unclear D gene. Per germline, CDR1 KGHSH and CDR2 LQKENI. The CDR3 contains 12 residues. V shed 2 bases and J shed 5 bases, with 4 bases lying between them. The chain's CDR3 is CASSPSDQPQHF. The CDR3 coding sequence is TGTGCCAGCTCACCATCCGATCAGCCCCAGCATTTT.

This chain links TRBV18 with TRBJ1-5; D is unresolved. The CDR3 spans 17 residues. Trimming shortened V by 3 bases and J by 3 bases, and 18 bases separated the two germline ends. Germline CDR1 reads KGHSH; CDR2 reads LQKENI. CDR3 sequence: CASSPATGVRNNQPQHF. CDR3 in DNA: TGTGCCAGCTCACCGGCTACCGGGGTGCGCAACAATCAGCCCCAGCATTTT.

V and J are TRBV11-2 and TRBJ2-1, with 8 bases that match TRBD2. Germline loops: CDR1 SGHAT, CDR2 FQNNGV. The CDR3 has 19 amino acids. V was pared by 5 bases and J by 3 bases, with 18 bases of the junction left unmatched. DNA of the CDR3: TGTGCCAGCAGCCCTAAGATTGGCGGGATGCGGGGGGTCTACAATGAGCAGTTCTTC. Amino acid sequence: CASSPKIGGMRGVYNEQFF.

This chain joins TRBV7-2 and TRBJ1-6; D remains unclear. The V gene's germline CDR1 is SGHTA and CDR2 FQGNSA. The CDR3 runs to 15 residues. V lost 7 bases and J 0 bases, leaving 10 bases between the germline ends. CDR3 protein: CASKIGVSYNSPLHF. CDR3 nucleotides: TGTGCCAGCAAGATAGGAGTCTCCTATAATTCACCCCTCCACTTT.

The rearrangement links TRBV4-1 to TRBJ2-3; 8 nucleotides align to TRBD1. Losses at the gene ends were 1 base for V and 2 bases for J; bases not matched to a gene: 5. Germline V gene sequence: CDR1 MGHRA, CDR2 YSYEKL. CDR3 length: 16 residues. CDR3 DNA sequence: TGCGCCAGCAGCCAAGGCGGGACAGGAGACACAGATACGCAGTATTTT. As protein: CASSQGGTGDTDTQYF.

The rearrangement uses TRBV4-1 and TRBJ1-3; D remains unclear. Germline V lookup: CDR1 MGHRA, CDR2 YSYEKL. The V end lost 2 bases, the J end lost 4 bases, and 9 bases lay between the germline ends. This CDR3 comprises 14 residues. As DNA, the CDR3 is TGCGCCAGCAGCCAATTGAACACAGGAAACACCATATATTTT. Translated, it gives CASSQLNTGNTIYF.

The rearrangement joins TRBV7-2 to TRBJ2-3; 7 bases map to TRBD2. V dropped 0 bases and J dropped 5; count of bases not matched to a gene: 8. Germline values: CDR1 SGHTA, CDR2 FQGNSA. CDR3 length: 16 amino acids. The CDR3 DNA reads TGTGCCAGCAGCTTAGCGCGGTGGGAGGGCCAAGATACGCAGTATTTT. This translates into CASSLARWEGQDTQYF. Based on the CDR3 plus reference TRBV7-2 and TRBJ2-3, the full variable domain is GAGVSQSPSNKVTEKGKDVELRCDPISGHTALYWYRQSLGQGLEFLIYFQGNSAPDKSGLPSDRFSAERTGGSVSTLTIQRTQQEDSAVYLCASSLARWEGQDTQYFGPGTRLTVL.

The V gene is TRBV9, the J gene TRBJ2-1; 7 bases align to TRBD2. Per the germline V gene, CDR1 is SGDLS and CDR2 is YYNGEE. The CDR3 is made up of 16 amino acids. The J segment lost 3 bases and the V segment lost 2 bases, leaving 8 bases of the junction unmatched. CDR3 DNA sequence: TGTGCCAGCAGCGTTTCTAGCGGAACTTTCTACAATGAGCAGTTCTTC. Translated, it gives CASSVSSGTFYNEQFF.

The chain carries TRBV5-6 and TRBJ2-7; 8 positions agree with TRBD2. Trimming at V came to 3 bases and at J to 7 bases, leaving 15 bases not matched to a gene. The CDR3 is 16 residues long. Germline V gene lookup returns CDR1 SGHDT and CDR2 YYEEEE. The chain's CDR3 is CASSSPGLETSWEQYV. In DNA form, the CDR3 reads TGTGCCAGCAGCTCGCCGGGACTAGAAACTTCTTGGGAGCAGTACGTC.

The chain couples TRBV6-6 to TRBJ1-4; D is unresolved. CDR3 size: 11 residues. Germline CDR1 MNHNY, CDR2 SVGAGI (reference sequence). V was cut by 2 bases and J by 8 bases, with 3 bases left in between. The DNA of the CDR3 is TGTGCCAGCAGTTACCAAGAAAAACTGTTTTTT. It encodes CASSYQEKLFF.

V gene TRBV29-1 combines with J gene TRBJ1-2, with a weak D call TRBD1 (5 bases). Germline V gene lookup returns CDR1 SQVTM and CDR2 ANQGSEA. CDR3 length equals 15 residues. V was cut by 4 bases and J by 5 bases, with 20 bases left in between. CDR3 protein: CSVGGHSTLIYGYTF. CDR3 nucleotide sequence: TGCAGCGTTGGGGGCCATAGCACCCTGATTTATGGCTACACCTTC.

J is TRBJ2-1 and V is TRBV5-6; 12 bases match TRBD2. The CDR3 runs 16 residues. CDR1 SGHDT and CDR2 YYEEEE come from the germline V gene. The V gene end was trimmed by 2 bases and the J gene end by 6 bases; junction bases not matched to a gene: 6. The CDR3, as DNA: TGTGCCAGCAGCTTCGTTCGACTAGCGGGAGTCAATGAGCAGTTCTTC. This gives the protein CASSFVRLAGVNEQFF.

This chain uses TRBV4-2 with TRBJ2-7; TRBD2 is a possible D gene (6 bases). Germline lookup yields CDR1 LGHNA and CDR2 YNFKEQ. Between the trimmed V and J ends, which lost 4 bases and 2 bases, there was a span of 12 bases. The CDR3 loop spans 14 amino acids. The CDR3 spells CASSPYGSPYEQYF. CDR3 DNA: TGTGCCAGCAGCCCTTACGGGAGTCCCTACGAGCAGTACTTC.

The chain couples TRBV15 to TRBJ1-1, with TRBD1 matching 7 bases. The CDR3 runs to 15 residues. V gave up 4 bases and J gave up 2 bases; unmatched junction bases: 7. CDR1 is LNHNV, CDR2 YYDKDF, per germline (reference sequence). The CDR3 region is CATSKTQGVNTEAFF. Written as DNA, the CDR3 is TGTGCCACCAGCAAAACCCAGGGGGTTAACACTGAAGCTTTCTTT.

This rearrangement joins TRBV6-5 to TRBJ1-1; possibly TRBD1 for D (6 bases). The germline gives CDR1 MNHEY, CDR2 SVGAGI. The V gene lost 4 bases and the J gene lost 9 bases, with 12 bases spanning the gap. CDR3 length: 12 residues. The CDR3 sequence is CASSSPGDKAFF. The CDR3 DNA reads as TGTGCCAGCAGTTCCCCTGGGGACAAAGCTTTCTTT.

CDR3 DNA: TGTGCCAGCAGCCTACGTGGGACCCAGTACTTC. Translating it yields CASSLRGTQYF. V is TRBV7-9 and J is TRBJ2-5; the D is unclear. CDR3 size: 11 residues. In germline, CDR1 is SEHNR, CDR2 FQNEAQ (reference sequence). Deletions cut 5 bases from V and 7 bases from J, with 8 bases between.

The CDR3, as DNA: TGTGCCAGCAGCTTACCGGGATCAACTTTGGGCACTGAAGCTTTCTTT. Its protein is CASSLPGSTLGTEAFF. The genes are TRBV7-9 and TRBJ1-1; D is undetermined. In germline, CDR1 is SEHNR, CDR2 FQNEAQ (reference sequence). The CDR3 is 16 amino acids. V shed 2 bases and J shed 4 bases, with 17 bases lying between them. The full variable domain, completed using reference TRBV7-9 and TRBJ1-1, is DTGVSQNPRHKITKRGQNVTFRCDPISEHNRLYWYRQTLGQGPEFLTYFQNEAQLEKSRLLSDRFSAERPKGSFSTLEIQRTEQGDSAMYLCASSLPGSTLGTEAFFGQGTRLTVV.

The J gene is TRBJ2-2, the V gene TRBV2; D not resolved. The CDR3 length is 13 residues. V was pared by 4 bases and J by 0 bases, with 3 bases between. CDR1 SNHLY and CDR2 FYNNEI come from the germline V gene. Written as DNA, the CDR3 is TGTGCCAGCAGTGCCGCGAACACCGGGGAGCTGTTTTTT. Translation: CASSAANTGELFF. The full variable domain, its missing parts supplied by reference TRBV2 and TRBJ2-2, is EPEVTQTPSHQVTQMGQEVILRCVPISNHLYFYWYRQILGQKVEFLVSFYNNEISEKSEIFDDQFSVERPDGSNFTLKIRSTKLEDSAMYFCASSAANTGELFFGEGSRLTVL.

The rearrangement uses TRBV10-2 and TRBJ2-1, with TRBD2 matching over 8 bases. The trim removed 0 bases at V and 5 bases at J, leaving 15 bases unmatched. Per germline, CDR1 WSHSY and CDR2 SAAADI. The CDR3 length is 19 residues. CDR3 coding DNA: TGCGCCAGCAGTGAGTCTCTCTATCTCGACGGGAGGGGGAACAATGAGCAGTTCTTC. This sequence encodes CASSESLYLDGRGNNEQFF.

This sequence joins TRBV7-8 and TRBJ1-2, with 8 bases lining up with TRBD1. The CDR3 covers 14 residues. The germline CDR1 and CDR2 sequences are SGHVS and FQNEAQ. Trimming took 6 bases from V and 3 from J; bases not matched to a gene: 6. The CDR3 sequence: CASSTKTGDYGYTF. The DNA of the CDR3 is TGTGCCAGCAGTACAAAGACAGGGGACTATGGCTACACCTTC.

The chain joins TRBV7-2 to TRBJ1-2; 7 bases line up with TRBD1. Per the germline V gene, CDR1 is SGHTA and CDR2 is FQGNSA. This CDR3 is built from 15 residues. J lost 3 bases, V lost 1 base, and 5 bases had no gene match. CDR3 DNA sequence: TGTGCCAGCAGCTTAGTAGTCAGGGGGTACTATGGCTACACCTTC. Translation: CASSLVVRGYYGYTF.

The chain uses TRBV18 and TRBJ1-2; D is perhaps TRBD1 (5 bases). The germline V gene encodes CDR1 KGHSH and CDR2 LQKENI. With 2 bases removed from V and 8 bases from J, the gap between germline ends came to 9 bases. CDR3 length equals 12 residues. The CDR3 DNA sequence: TGTGCCAGCTCACCAAGTCAGGGCGGCTACACCTTC. It translates to CASSPSQGGYTF. The full variable domain, in which reference TRBV18 and TRBJ1-2 provide the parts outside the CDR3, is NAGVMQNPRHLVRRRGQEARLRCSPMKGHSHVYWYRQLPEEGLKFMVYLQKENIIDESGMPKERFSAEFPKEGPSILRIQQVVRGDSAAYFCASSPSQGGYTFGSGTRLTVV.

The rearrangement joins TRBV7-2 to TRBJ1-2, with D maybe TRBD1 (6 bases). V was shortened by 1 base and J by 7 bases, with 19 bases between the two germline ends. CDR1 and CDR2 (germline): SGHTA, FQGNSA. This CDR3 is built from 16 residues. CDR3 sequence: CASSLGGGQRLLGYTF. The CDR3 DNA sequence: TGTGCCAGCAGCTTAGGGGGCGGACAGAGGCTCCTTGGCTACACCTTC.

This sequence joins TRBV29-1 and TRBJ2-1; 11 bases are a match to TRBD1. The CDR3 runs to 24 residues. Trimming removed 4 bases from V and 4 bases from J; junction bases left unmatched: 33. The germline V gene encodes CDR1 SQVTM and CDR2 ANQGSEA. DNA of the CDR3: TGCAGCGTTGGGGGGGTGACCGGGACAGGGGGACCCGCAGCGGGAGTCGCCCTTTACAATGAGCAGTTCTTC. Protein sequence: CSVGGVTGTGGPAAGVALYNEQFF.

The V and J genes are TRBV19 and TRBJ2-7; possible D gene TRBD1, 6 bases. Trimming cost V 6 bases and J 0 bases, with 12 bases left between them. The germline CDR1 and CDR2 sequences are LNHDA and SQIVND (reference sequence). This CDR3 spans 14 amino acids. CDR3 in amino acids: CASSDRPSSYEQYF. The CDR3 DNA follows: TGTGCCAGTAGCGACAGGCCCAGCTCCTACGAGCAGTACTTC. Combining the CDR3 with reference TRBV19 and TRBJ2-7 gives the whole variable domain DGGITQSPKYLFRKEGQNVTLSCEQNLNHDAMYWYRQDPGQGLRLIYYSQIVNDFQKGDIAEGYSVSREKKESFPLTVTSAQKNPTAFYLCASSDRPSSYEQYFGPGTRLTVT.

The gene calls are TRBV29-1 and TRBJ2-1, with TRBD2 as a possible D gene (6 bases). Germline V gene lookup returns CDR1 SQVTM and CDR2 ANQGSEA. The CDR3 spans 13 residues. The V end lost 5 bases, the J end lost 4 bases, and 12 bases lay between the germline ends. CDR3 amino acids: CSVSGTFYNEQFF. The DNA of the CDR3 is TGCAGCGTTTCCGGGACTTTTTACAATGAGCAGTTCTTC.

The chain has TRBV6-6 and TRBJ2-2; D might be TRBD2 (5 bases). V lost 0 bases and J lost 6, with 14 bases in between. The V gene's germline CDR1 is MNHNY and CDR2 SVGAGI (reference sequence). The CDR3 consists of 16 residues. Written as DNA, the CDR3 is TGTGCCAGCAGTTACTCGCGCAGGACTTGGTCCGGGGAGCTGTTTTTT. It codes for CASSYSRRTWSGELFF.